The 20 T cell receptor beta chains in this list originate from one sample, sequenced in a study of early T cells in non-severe SARS-CoV-2 infection. Via MiXCR, TCRdb re-called the 5' RACE reads, giving one row per CDR3 protein. This sample yields over 90,000 distinct CDR3 sequences, of which about an eighth are seen a single time; about 6% belongs to the top ten. The sequenced material came from whole blood. These receptor sequences come from an adult who was a healthcare worker with PCR-confirmed SARS-CoV-2 infection or an uninfected control (not recorded which).

There are many counts of this clonotype. This chain connects TRBV5-1 to TRBJ1-5; unclear D gene. V was pared by 0 bases and J by 4 bases, with 5 bases between. CDR3 length equals 13 residues. Germline V gives CDR1 SGHRS, CDR2 YFSETQ. The CDR3 region has the DNA TGCGCCAGCAGCTTGGCCAGTAATCAGCCCCAGCATTTT. Its translation: CASSLASNQPQHF.

This clonotype came up many times. CDR3 amino acids: CASRGYTSLLYEQYF. The CDR3 nucleotides are TGTGCCAGCAGGGGGTACACCAGTCTCCTCTACGAGCAGTACTTC. The genes are TRBV21-1 and TRBJ2-7. TRBV21-1 is noted as a pseudogene. The CDR3 contains 15 residues.

This clonotype turned up a few times. The chain combines TRBV12-3 or TRBV12-4 with TRBJ1-1, with D perhaps TRBD1 (5 bases). This CDR3 comprises 13 residues. V gave up 5 bases and J gave up 4 bases, with 11 bases separating them. The CDR3: CASSKEGFTEAFF. CDR3 in DNA: TGTGCCAGCAGTAAGGAGGGGTTCACTGAAGCTTTCTTT.

This clonotype occurred a few times. The CDR3 protein is CSARGVRTDRLSSYNEQFF. DNA of the CDR3: TGCAGTGCTAGGGGGGTGAGAACGGATCGTCTCAGCTCCTACAATGAGCAGTTCTTC. V gene TRBV20-1 combines with J gene TRBJ2-1; D could derive from TRBD1 or TRBD2 (5 bases each). Germline V CDR1 and CDR2: DFQATT, SNEGSKA (reference sequence). V was clipped by 3 bases and J by 0 bases, with 24 bases between them. The CDR3 consists of 19 residues.

The chain recombines TRBV4-1 with TRBJ2-7; D is uncertain. The CDR3 totals 14 residues. V dropped 1 base and J dropped 4 bases, with 11 bases sitting between them. Germline lookup yields CDR1 MGHRA and CDR2 YSYEKL. The CDR3 nucleotides are TGCGCCAGCAGCCAAGGGCTTCAGCTATACGAGCAGTACTTC. Translating it yields CASSQGLQLYEQYF.

A few counts support this clonotype. The CDR3 here is CASSFSSGGGYNEQFF. As DNA, the CDR3 is TGTGCCAGCAGCTTCAGTAGCGGGGGGGGTTACAATGAGCAGTTCTTC. The chain is built from TRBV11-2 and TRBJ2-1, with TRBD2 matching 11 bases. Losses at the gene ends were 3 bases for V and 4 bases for J; bases not matched to a gene: 5. The length of the CDR3 is 16 residues. The V gene's germline CDR1 is SGHAT and CDR2 FQNNGV.

This chain connects TRBV18 to TRBJ2-2; no clear D gene. The germline V gene has CDR1 KGHSH and CDR2 LQKENI. Trimming removed 0 bases at V and 2 bases at J, with 10 bases between. There are 16 residues in the CDR3. The CDR3 spells CASSPPRVLNTGELFF. Written as DNA, the CDR3 is TGTGCCAGCTCACCACCACGGGTCTTAAACACCGGGGAGCTGTTTTTT.

The chain uses TRBV20-1 and TRBJ2-7; D is perhaps TRBD2 (6 bases). CDR1 and CDR2 (germline): DFQATT, SNEGSKA (reference sequence). The CDR3 runs to 12 residues. V was cut by 0 bases and J by 4 bases, with 7 bases left in between. CDR3 DNA: TGCAGTGCTAGAGACGCGGGGTACGAGCAGTACTTC. It codes for CSARDAGYEQYF.

As for this clonotype: A single base separates this from a much larger clone, so it may be a read error. The chain combines TRBV9 with TRBJ1-2, with 7 bases aligning to TRBD1. The germline gives CDR1 SGDLS, CDR2 YYNGEE. This CDR3 contains 15 residues. In DNA, the CDR3 is TGTGCCAGCAGCGTTCAGGGGGGAGCTAACTATGGCTTCACCTTC. As protein: CASSVQGGANYGFTF.

This clonotype was counted between two and nine times. The rearrangement joins TRBV5-5 to TRBJ2-1; the match to TRBD1 covers 12 bases. V gave up 3 bases and J gave up 15 bases; unmatched junction bases: 10. CDR1 and CDR2 from the germline V gene are SGHKS and YYEKEE (reference sequence). This CDR3 is 14 amino acids long. The CDR3 nucleotides are TGTGCCAGCAGCTCAAACCGGGACAGGGGGCATCGGTTCTTC. It codes for CASSSNRDRGHRFF.

V usage is TRBV9 and J usage is TRBJ2-3; no clear D. V was clipped by 2 bases and J by 1 base, with 20 bases between them. Germline V CDR1 and CDR2: SGDLS, YYNGEE. This CDR3 is 18 amino acids long. The CDR3: CASSVGAPARARTDTQYF. CDR3 DNA sequence: TGTGCCAGCAGCGTGGGCGCTCCAGCACGAGCCCGCACAGATACGCAGTATTTT.

V and J are TRBV28 and TRBJ1-1; D gene unclear. Germline values: CDR1 MDHEN, CDR2 SYDVKM. Trimming took off 7 bases at V and 2 bases at J, with 11 bases between the two ends. CDR3 length: 13 amino acids. CDR3 amino acids: CASTLSGNTEAFF. The DNA for the CDR3 is TGTGCCAGCACCTTGTCGGGTAACACTGAAGCTTTCTTT.

This clonotype was seen a single time. The gene calls are TRBV11-2 and TRBJ2-1; the D gene is possibly TRBD2 (6 bases). Trimming stripped 5 bases from V and 7 bases from J, with 12 bases between. The CDR3 is made up of 13 amino acids. Germline CDR1 SGHAT, CDR2 FQNNGV. CDR3 in amino acids: CASSLRAGNEQFF. The CDR3 region has the DNA TGTGCCAGCAGCCTACGTGCGGGGAATGAGCAGTTCTTC.

In its sample, this clonotype was seen a few times. J is TRBJ2-1 and V is TRBV5-5; 8 bases are a match to TRBD2. With V trimmed by 2 bases and J by 3 bases, 7 bases remained unmatched. The germline CDR1 and CDR2 sequences are SGHKS and YYEKEE (reference sequence). This CDR3 region has 16 residues. In nucleotides, the CDR3 is TGTGCCAGCAGCTTAACGTCACTAGCGGTCTACAATGAGCAGTTCTTC. This encodes CASSLTSLAVYNEQFF.

The chain uses TRBV12-3 or TRBV12-4 and TRBJ2-7; D may be TRBD2 (5 bases). The CDR3 totals 16 residues. V dropped 1 base and J dropped 4 bases, with 17 bases sitting between them. The CDR3 DNA is TGTGCCAGCAGTTTAGTAGCCCCGCTAGGAGGTTACGAGCAGTACTTC. Protein product: CASSLVAPLGGYEQYF.

In this sample, this clonotype turned up many times. J is TRBJ2-1 and V is TRBV25-1; D call uncertain. This CDR3 is 11 amino acids long. Trimming took 5 bases from V and 6 from J, leaving 5 bases between them. Germline lookup yields CDR1 MGHDK and CDR2 SYGVNS. CDR3 nucleotide sequence: TGTGCCAGCAGTTTGGCCAATGAGCAGTTCTTC. It specifies CASSLANEQFF.

This clonotype was seen more than once but under ten times. This sequence joins TRBV29-1 and TRBJ1-2; D unclear. Trimming stripped 6 bases from V and 8 bases from J, with 13 bases between. This CDR3 is 11 amino acids long. CDR1 and CDR2 (germline): SQVTM, ANQGSEA. This CDR3 reads CSVGREDGYTF. As DNA, the CDR3 is TGCAGCGTAGGCCGGGAGGACGGCTACACCTTC. The full variable domain, completed using reference TRBV29-1 and TRBJ1-2, is SAVISQKPSRDICQRGTSLTIQCQVDSQVTMMFWYRQQPGQSLTLIATANQGSEATYESGFVIDKFPISRPNLTFSTLTVSNMSPEDSSIYLCSVGREDGYTFGSGTRLTVV.

V is TRBV28 and J is TRBJ2-3; TRBD2 aligns across 11 bases. CDR1 is MDHEN, CDR2 SYDVKM, per germline. The CDR3 is made up of 15 amino acids. Trimming removed 2 bases from V and 9 bases from J; junction bases left unmatched: 7. The chain's CDR3 is CASSLGTSGRTTQYF. The DNA of the CDR3 is TGTGCCAGCAGTTTAGGGACTAGCGGCAGAACGACGCAGTATTTT.

This clonotype was detected ten times or more. CDR3 loop: CASSENWTGRREQFF. The CDR3 bases are TGTGCCAGCAGCGAAAATTGGACAGGGCGGCGTGAGCAGTTCTTC. The V call is TRBV7-9, the J call TRBJ2-1; 8 bases are shared with TRBD1. V lost 5 bases to trimming and J lost 9 bases; unmatched junction nucleotides: 12. Germline V CDR1 and CDR2: SEHNR, FQNEAQ (reference sequence). CDR3 size: 15 residues.

J is TRBJ2-1 and V is TRBV12-3 or TRBV12-4; the match to TRBD2 covers 7 bases. The V segment lost 1 base and the J segment 7 bases; nucleotides outside the gene matches: 7. The CDR3 consists of 15 residues. CDR3 DNA sequence: TGTGCCAGCAGTTTAGTAAACGGGAGGCCAAATGAGCAGTTCTTC. Protein product: CASSLVNGRPNEQFF.